This section outlines one TCR beta chain sequence together with its context. The CDR3 contains 14 residues. The germline gives CDR1 SEHNR, CDR2 FQNEAQ (reference sequence). V shed 4 bases, J shed 2 bases, and the junction held 5 bases outside the gene matches. This specimen comes from a study of blood T cell repertoires in COVID-19. Study-level background: The study drew acute and convalescent COVID-19 samples from the United States, Italy and Spain.

TCRdb's copy holds only in-frame clones and misses some; the assay was immunoSEQ multiplex PCR. The sample records hundreds of thousands of clones, over 75% being singletons. The chain combines TRBV7-9 with TRBJ2-7; 7 positions agree with TRBD1. Material: peripheral blood. This receptor was obtained from a woman between 45 and 65 years old with active or convalescent COVID-19. The CDR3, as DNA: TGTGCCAGCAGCTCGGGACAGATAACCTACGAGCAGTACTTC. Protein product: CASSSGQITYEQYF.